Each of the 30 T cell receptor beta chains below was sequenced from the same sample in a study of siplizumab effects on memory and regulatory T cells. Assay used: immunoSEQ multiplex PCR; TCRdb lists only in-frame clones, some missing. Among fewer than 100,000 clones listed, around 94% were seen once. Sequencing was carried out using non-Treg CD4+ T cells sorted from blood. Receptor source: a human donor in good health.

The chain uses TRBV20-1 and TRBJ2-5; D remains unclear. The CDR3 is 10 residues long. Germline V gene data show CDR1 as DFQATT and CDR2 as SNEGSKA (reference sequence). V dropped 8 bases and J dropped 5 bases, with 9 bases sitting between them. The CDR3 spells CSFSKETQYF. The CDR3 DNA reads TGCAGTTTCAGCAAGGAGACCCAGTACTTC.

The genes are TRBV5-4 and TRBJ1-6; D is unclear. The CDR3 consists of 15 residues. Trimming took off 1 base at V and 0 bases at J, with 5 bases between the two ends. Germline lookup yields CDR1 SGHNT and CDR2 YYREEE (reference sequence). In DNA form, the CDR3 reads TGTGCCAGCAGCTTGCAAGGCTCCTATAATTCACCCCTCCACTTT. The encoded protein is CASSLQGSYNSPLHF. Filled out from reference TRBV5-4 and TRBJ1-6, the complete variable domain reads ETGVTQSPTHLIKTRGQQVTLRCSSQSGHNTVSWYQQALGQGPQFIFQYYREEENGRGNFPPRFSGLQFPNYSSELNVNALELDDSALYLCASSLQGSYNSPLHFGNGTRLTVT.

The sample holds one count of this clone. CDR3 loop: CASSYLTETQFF. The CDR3, as DNA: TGTGCCAGCAGTTACCTTACAGAAACGCAGTTCTTC. V gene TRBV2 combines with J gene TRBJ2-1; D is unclear. From germline, CDR1 is SNHLY and CDR2 FYNNEI. The CDR3 covers 12 residues. Trimming took off 5 bases at V and 12 bases at J, with 14 bases between the two ends.

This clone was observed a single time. CDR3 in DNA: TGTGCCACCAGCAGCGGACTAGCGGGAAACACAGATACGCAGTATTTT. The encoded protein is CATSSGLAGNTDTQYF. The gene calls are TRBV15 and TRBJ2-3; 12 bases are a match to TRBD2. CDR3 length: 16 residues. J lost 2 bases, V lost 3 bases, and 3 bases had no gene match. Looked up from germline, CDR1 is LNHNV and CDR2 is YYDKDF (reference sequence).

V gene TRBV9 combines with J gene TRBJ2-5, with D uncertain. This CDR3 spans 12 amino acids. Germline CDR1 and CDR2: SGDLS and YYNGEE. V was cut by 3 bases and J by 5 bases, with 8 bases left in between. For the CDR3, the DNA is TGTGCCAGCAGCGCTTTCTCCGAGACCCAGTACTTC. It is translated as CASSAFSETQYF.

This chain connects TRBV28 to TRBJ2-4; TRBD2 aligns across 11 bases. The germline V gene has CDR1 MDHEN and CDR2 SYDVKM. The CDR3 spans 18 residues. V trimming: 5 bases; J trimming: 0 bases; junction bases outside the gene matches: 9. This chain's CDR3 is CASSPSTSGVLAKNIQYF. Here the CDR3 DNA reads TGTGCCAGCAGTCCATCGACTAGCGGGGTACTAGCCAAAAACATTCAGTACTTC.

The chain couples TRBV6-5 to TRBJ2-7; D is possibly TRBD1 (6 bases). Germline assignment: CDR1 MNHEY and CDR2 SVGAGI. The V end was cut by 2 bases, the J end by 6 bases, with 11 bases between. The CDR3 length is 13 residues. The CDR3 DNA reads TGTGCCAGCAGTTACACGACAGGTGGCGAGCAGTACTTC. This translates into CASSYTTGGEQYF.

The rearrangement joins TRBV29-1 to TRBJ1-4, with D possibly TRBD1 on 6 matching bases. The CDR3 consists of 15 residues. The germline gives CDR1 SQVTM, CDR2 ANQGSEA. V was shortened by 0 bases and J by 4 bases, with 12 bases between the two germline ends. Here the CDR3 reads CSVEEITGNNEKLFF. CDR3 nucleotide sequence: TGCAGCGTTGAAGAAATAACAGGGAATAATGAAAAACTGTTTTTT.

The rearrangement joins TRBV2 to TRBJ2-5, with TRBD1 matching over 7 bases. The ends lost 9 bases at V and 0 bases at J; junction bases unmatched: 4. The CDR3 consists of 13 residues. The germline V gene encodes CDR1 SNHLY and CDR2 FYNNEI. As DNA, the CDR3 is TGTGCCAGGGGGACAGAGTACCAAGAGACCCAGTACTTC. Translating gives CARGTEYQETQYF.

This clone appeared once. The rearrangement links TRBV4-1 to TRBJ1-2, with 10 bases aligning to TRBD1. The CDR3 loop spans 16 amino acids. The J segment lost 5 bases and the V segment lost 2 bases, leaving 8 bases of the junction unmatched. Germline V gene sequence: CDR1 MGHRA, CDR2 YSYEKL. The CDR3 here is CASSQPPTGGRYGYTF. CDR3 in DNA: TGCGCCAGCAGCCAACCCCCGACAGGGGGCAGGTATGGCTACACCTTC.

The DNA for the CDR3 is TGTGCCAGCAGTTACTCGACAGGGAGAAATGAAAAACTGTTTTTT. This gives the protein CASSYSTGRNEKLFF. The rearrangement uses TRBV6-5 and TRBJ1-4; 7 bases align to TRBD1. CDR1 and CDR2 (germline): MNHEY, SVGAGI. This CDR3 region has 15 residues. V lost 0 bases and J lost 5; bases outside the gene matches: 3.

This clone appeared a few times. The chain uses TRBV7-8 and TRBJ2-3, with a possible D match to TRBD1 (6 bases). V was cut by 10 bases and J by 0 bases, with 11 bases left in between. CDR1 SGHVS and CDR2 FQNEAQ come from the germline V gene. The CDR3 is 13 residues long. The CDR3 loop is CATRTESTDTQYF. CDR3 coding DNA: TGTGCCACCCGGACAGAAAGCACAGATACGCAGTATTTT.

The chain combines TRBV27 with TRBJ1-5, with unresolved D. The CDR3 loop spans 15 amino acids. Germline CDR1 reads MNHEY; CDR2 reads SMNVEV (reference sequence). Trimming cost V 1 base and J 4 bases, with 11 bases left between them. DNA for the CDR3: TGTGCCAGCAGTTTATTGTACTCTGGGAATCAGCCCCAGCATTTT. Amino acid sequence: CASSLLYSGNQPQHF.

This chain's CDR3 is CASSTRDRGNGNTIYF. The CDR3 DNA sequence: TGTGCCAGTAGTACTCGGGACAGGGGGAACGGAAACACCATATATTTT. The chain is built from TRBV19 and TRBJ1-3; 11 positions agree with TRBD1. The CDR3 has 16 residues. The V and J ends lost 4 bases and 4 bases, in that order; junction bases with no gene match: 6. The germline V gene has CDR1 LNHDA and CDR2 SQIVND (reference sequence).

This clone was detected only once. The CDR3 reads CASSLRGYPYEQYF. In nucleotides, the CDR3 is TGCGCCAGCAGCTTGCGGGGTTATCCCTACGAGCAGTACTTC. The J gene is TRBJ2-7, the V gene TRBV5-1; D perhaps matches TRBD2 (5 bases). The CDR3 extends over 14 amino acids. In germline, CDR1 is SGHRS, CDR2 YFSETQ. The germline V and J ends were trimmed by 1 base and 2 bases, with 10 bases remaining between them.

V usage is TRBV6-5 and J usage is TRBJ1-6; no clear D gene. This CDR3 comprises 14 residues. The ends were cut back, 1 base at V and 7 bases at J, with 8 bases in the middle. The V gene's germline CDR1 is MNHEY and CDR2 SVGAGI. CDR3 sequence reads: CASSYWKGNSPLHF. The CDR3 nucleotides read TGTGCCAGCAGTTACTGGAAGGGAAATTCACCCCTCCACTTT.

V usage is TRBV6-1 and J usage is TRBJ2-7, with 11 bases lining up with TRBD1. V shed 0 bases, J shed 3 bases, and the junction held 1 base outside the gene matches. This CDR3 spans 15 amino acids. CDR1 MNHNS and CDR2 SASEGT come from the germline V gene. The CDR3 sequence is CASSEAGTGGYEQYF. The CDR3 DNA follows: TGTGCCAGCAGTGAAGCCGGGACAGGGGGCTACGAGCAGTACTTC.

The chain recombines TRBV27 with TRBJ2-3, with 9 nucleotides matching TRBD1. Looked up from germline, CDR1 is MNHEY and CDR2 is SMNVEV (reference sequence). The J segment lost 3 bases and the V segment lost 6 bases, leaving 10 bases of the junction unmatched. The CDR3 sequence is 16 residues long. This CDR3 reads CASSLTTGGRTDTQYF. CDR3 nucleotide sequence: TGTGCCAGCAGCCTTACTACAGGGGGCAGAACAGATACGCAGTATTTT.

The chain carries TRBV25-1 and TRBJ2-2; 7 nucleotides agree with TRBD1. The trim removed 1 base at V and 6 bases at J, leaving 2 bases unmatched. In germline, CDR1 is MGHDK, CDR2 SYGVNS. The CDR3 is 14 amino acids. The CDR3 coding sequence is TGTGCCAGCAGTGAATCGGGGACAGCCGGGGAGCTGTTTTTT. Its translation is CASSESGTAGELFF.

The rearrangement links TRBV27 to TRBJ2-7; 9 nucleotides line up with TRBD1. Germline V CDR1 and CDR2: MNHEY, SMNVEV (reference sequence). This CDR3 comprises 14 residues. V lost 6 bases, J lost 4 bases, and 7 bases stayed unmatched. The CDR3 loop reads CASRKTGGLYEQYF. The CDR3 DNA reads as TGTGCCAGCAGAAAAACAGGGGGCTTATACGAGCAGTACTTC.

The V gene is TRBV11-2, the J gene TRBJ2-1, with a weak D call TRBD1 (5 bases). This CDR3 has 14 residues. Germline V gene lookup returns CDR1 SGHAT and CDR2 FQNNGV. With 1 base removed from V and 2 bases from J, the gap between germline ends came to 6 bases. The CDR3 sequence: CASSLADTYNEQFF. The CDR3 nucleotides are TGTGCCAGCAGCTTAGCGGACACCTACAATGAGCAGTTCTTC. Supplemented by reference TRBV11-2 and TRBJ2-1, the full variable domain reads EAGVAQSPRYKIIEKRQSVAFWCNPISGHATLYWYQQILGQGPKLLIQFQNNGVVDDSQLPKDRFSAERLKGVDSTLKIQPAKLEDSAVYLCASSLADTYNEQFFGPGTRLTVL.

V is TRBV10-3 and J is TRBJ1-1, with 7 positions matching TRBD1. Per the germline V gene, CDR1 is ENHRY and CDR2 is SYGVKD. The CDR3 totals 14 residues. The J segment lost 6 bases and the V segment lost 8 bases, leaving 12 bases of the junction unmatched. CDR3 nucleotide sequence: TGTGCCATCCAAGGAGGGGGCCAGGGCGCTGAAGCTTTCTTT. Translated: CAIQGGGQGAEAFF.

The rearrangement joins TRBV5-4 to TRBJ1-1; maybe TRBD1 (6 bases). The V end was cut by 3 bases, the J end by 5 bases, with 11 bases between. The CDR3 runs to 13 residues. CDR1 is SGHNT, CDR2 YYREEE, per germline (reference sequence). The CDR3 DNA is TGTGCCAGCAGCTCGGGGGGGCGGACTGAAGCTTTCTTT. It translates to CASSSGGRTEAFF.

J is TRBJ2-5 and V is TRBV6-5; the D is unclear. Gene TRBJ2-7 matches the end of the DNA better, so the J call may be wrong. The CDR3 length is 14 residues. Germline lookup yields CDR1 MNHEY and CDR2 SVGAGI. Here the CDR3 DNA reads TGTGCCAGCTCTCGGGCGCAGACCCTCTACGAGCAGTACTTC. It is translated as CASSRAQTLYEQYF.

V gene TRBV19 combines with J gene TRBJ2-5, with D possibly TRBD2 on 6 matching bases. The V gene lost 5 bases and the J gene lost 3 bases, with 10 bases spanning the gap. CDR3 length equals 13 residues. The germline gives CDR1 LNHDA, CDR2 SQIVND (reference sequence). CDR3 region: CASSGAGKETQYF. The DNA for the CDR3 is TGTGCCAGTAGTGGGGCGGGGAAAGAGACCCAGTACTTC. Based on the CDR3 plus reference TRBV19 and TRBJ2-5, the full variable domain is DGGITQSPKYLFRKEGQNVTLSCEQNLNHDAMYWYRQDPGQGLRLIYYSQIVNDFQKGDIAEGYSVSREKKESFPLTVTSAQKNPTAFYLCASSGAGKETQYFGPGTRLLVL.

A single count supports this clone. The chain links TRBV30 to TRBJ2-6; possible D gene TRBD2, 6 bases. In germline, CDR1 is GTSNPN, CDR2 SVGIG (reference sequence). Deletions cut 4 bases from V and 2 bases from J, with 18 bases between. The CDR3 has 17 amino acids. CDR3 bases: TGTGCCTGGAATCGTGGCGGGGCAAGGCCTGGGGCCAACGTCCTGACTTTC. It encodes CAWNRGGARPGANVLTF.

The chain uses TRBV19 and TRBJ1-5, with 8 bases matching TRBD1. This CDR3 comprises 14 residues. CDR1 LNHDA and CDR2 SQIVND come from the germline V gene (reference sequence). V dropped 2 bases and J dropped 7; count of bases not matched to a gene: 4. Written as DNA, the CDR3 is TGTGCCAGTAGTATAAGGGGGACAGGACAGCCCCAGCATTTT. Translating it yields CASSIRGTGQPQHF.

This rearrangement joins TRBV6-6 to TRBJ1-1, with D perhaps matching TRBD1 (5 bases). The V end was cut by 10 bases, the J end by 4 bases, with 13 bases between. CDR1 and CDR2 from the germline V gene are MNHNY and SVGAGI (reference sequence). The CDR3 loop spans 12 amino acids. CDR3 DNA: TGTGCCACTTCCAGGGTAGGCACTGAAGCTTTCTTT. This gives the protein CATSRVGTEAFF.

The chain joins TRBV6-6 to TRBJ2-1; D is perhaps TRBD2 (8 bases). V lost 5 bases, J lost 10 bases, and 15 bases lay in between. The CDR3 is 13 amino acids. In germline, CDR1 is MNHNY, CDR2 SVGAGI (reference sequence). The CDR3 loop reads CASSRGGDREQFF. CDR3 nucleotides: TGTGCCAGCAGTCGGGGGGGGGACAGAGAGCAGTTCTTC.

The CDR3 DNA reads TGTGCCAGCTCACAGATGCAGGGGGCTCGTTCCGGGGAGCTGTTTTTT. It is translated as CASSQMQGARSGELFF. The chain employs TRBV18 and TRBJ2-2, with 8 bases aligning to TRBD1. The germline gives CDR1 KGHSH, CDR2 LQKENI. Losses at the gene ends were 4 bases for V and 6 bases for J; bases not matched to a gene: 10. The CDR3 has 16 residues.